Presented here are 29 T cell receptor beta chains from one specimen sequenced in a study of shared clonotypes between healthy human individuals. Some clones are missing from TCRdb's copy, which holds only in-frame ones; the method was immunoSEQ multiplex PCR. The sample has around 1,000,000 clones; about 80% are singletons. What was sequenced was memory CD4+ T cells from PBMCs. As to subset: CD45RA-negative fraction. All receptors come from a young man in good health. Some clones in this sample may be carry-over from other donors' samples.

This clone was found a few times. The CDR3 region is CASRRGQGAAGELFF. CDR3 nucleotide sequence: TGTGCCAGCCGGCGTGGACAGGGGGCCGCCGGGGAGCTGTTTTTT. This chain joins TRBV7-7 and TRBJ2-2; 11 bases line up with TRBD1. Germline V gene lookup returns CDR1 SSHAT and CDR2 FNYEAQ (reference sequence). V shed 8 bases, J shed 6 bases, and the junction held 8 bases outside the gene matches. The CDR3 extends over 15 amino acids. Supplemented by reference TRBV7-7 and TRBJ2-2, the full variable domain reads GAGVSQSPRYKVTKRGQDVTLRCDPISSHATLYWYQQALGQGPEFLTYFNYEAQPDKSGLPSDRFSAERPEGSISTLTIQRTEQRDSAMYRCASRRGQGAAGELFFGEGSRLTVL.

J is TRBJ2-7 and V is TRBV18; 8 positions match TRBD2. This CDR3 comprises 15 residues. The J segment lost 2 bases and the V segment lost 4 bases, leaving 7 bases of the junction unmatched. Germline CDR1 reads KGHSH; CDR2 reads LQKENI. DNA of the CDR3: TGTGCCAGCTCACTAACTAGCGGTTCTGCCTACGAGCAGTACTTC. The encoded protein is CASSLTSGSAYEQYF.

This chain uses TRBV5-4 with TRBJ2-1; 10 bases are shared with TRBD2. CDR3 length: 15 residues. The germline V gene has CDR1 SGHNT and CDR2 YYREEE (reference sequence). V lost 4 bases, J lost 9 bases, and 10 bases stayed unmatched. The CDR3 loop is CASSPGTSVRREQFF. CDR3 coding DNA: TGTGCCAGCAGCCCCGGGACTAGCGTCAGACGTGAGCAGTTCTTC.

The CDR3 spells CASSPIRVGETQYF. CDR3 sequence (DNA): TGTGCCAGCTCACCGATCCGGGTAGGGGAGACCCAGTACTTC. The chain is built from TRBV18 and TRBJ2-5; D gene unclear. The CDR3 spans 14 residues. Germline-derived CDR1 and CDR2 are KGHSH and LQKENI. Between the trimmed V and J ends, which lost 3 bases and 5 bases, there was a span of 13 bases.

The gene calls are TRBV7-9 and TRBJ2-7, with 9 bases fitting TRBD1. Germline lookup yields CDR1 SEHNR and CDR2 FQNEAQ (reference sequence). This CDR3 is built from 16 residues. The junction had 11 bases not matched to a gene; V was cut back by 5 bases and J by 3 bases. DNA of the CDR3: TGTGCCAGCAGCACGAACGGAGGGACAGGGCTCTACGAGCAGTACTTC. Protein product: CASSTNGGTGLYEQYF.

V gene TRBV2 combines with J gene TRBJ1-2, with D possibly being TRBD1 (6 bases). CDR3 length equals 13 residues. CDR1 and CDR2 from the germline V gene are SNHLY and FYNNEI. Trimming stripped 5 bases from V and 2 bases from J, with 9 bases between. Written as DNA, the CDR3 is TGTGCCAGCAGTCCACAGGGAAACTATGGCTACACCTTC. This sequence encodes CASSPQGNYGYTF.

The chain combines TRBV10-3 with TRBJ2-1; 7 bases line up with TRBD1. CDR3 length equals 15 residues. Per germline, CDR1 ENHRY and CDR2 SYGVKD. The J segment lost 0 bases and the V segment lost 3 bases, leaving 2 bases of the junction unmatched. The CDR3, as DNA: TGTGCCATCAGTGAAAGACAGGGCTCCTACAATGAGCAGTTCTTC. It codes for CAISERQGSYNEQFF.

This clone was seen more than once but under ten times. The V call is TRBV2, the J call TRBJ1-5; 11 bases fit TRBD1. Trimming cost V 4 bases and J 7 bases; bases outside gene matches: 6. The CDR3 is made up of 15 amino acids. The germline V gene has CDR1 SNHLY and CDR2 FYNNEI. The CDR3 spells CASSGEGQGGQPQHF. The CDR3 bases are TGTGCCAGCAGTGGGGAGGGACAGGGGGGACAGCCCCAGCATTTT.

This clone has just one count. V and J are TRBV6-5 and TRBJ2-2, with TRBD2 matching 10 bases. The CDR3 runs to 15 residues. CDR1 is MNHEY, CDR2 SVGAGI, per germline. Trimming took 4 bases from V and 1 from J; bases not matched to a gene: 0. This chain's CDR3 is CASSWTSGNTGELFF. The CDR3 DNA reads as TGTGCCAGCAGTTGGACTAGCGGGAACACCGGGGAGCTGTTTTTT.

V is TRBV5-8 and J is TRBJ2-5, with 11 bases aligning to TRBD2. Looked up from germline, CDR1 is SGHTS and CDR2 is YDEGEE. The CDR3 has 19 residues. V trimming: 1 base; J trimming: 0 bases; junction bases outside the gene matches: 11. For the CDR3, the DNA is TGTGCCAGCAGCTTGCGGGGGACTAGCGGCCCCGGGTACCAAGAGACCCAGTACTTC. Translated: CASSLRGTSGPGYQETQYF. Drawing the rest from reference TRBV5-8 and TRBJ2-5, the complete variable domain is EAGVTQSPTHLIKTRGQQATLRCSPISGHTSVYWYQQALGLGLQFLLWYDEGEERNRGNFPPRFSGRQFPNYSSELNVNALELEDSALYLCASSLRGTSGPGYQETQYFGPGTRLLVL.

The chain carries TRBV28 and TRBJ1-4; D is uncertain. The CDR3 consists of 12 residues. Germline CDR1 reads MDHEN; CDR2 reads SYDVKM. The ends were cut back, 5 bases at V and 5 bases at J, with 6 bases in the middle. The CDR3 nucleotides are TGTGCCAGCAGTGGAATGAATGAAAAACTGTTTTTT. Translation: CASSGMNEKLFF.

The genes are TRBV7-2 and TRBJ1-2; no clear D. CDR1 and CDR2 (germline): SGHTA, FQGNSA. Trimming stripped 4 bases from V and 8 bases from J, with 11 bases between. The CDR3 runs to 12 residues. The CDR3 sequence: CASSSLGVGYTF. CDR3 DNA sequence: TGTGCCAGCAGCTCGCTCGGGGTCGGCTACACCTTC.

The rearrangement uses TRBV7-2 and TRBJ2-7; D not certain. The length of the CDR3 is 12 residues. V gave up 2 bases and J gave up 7 bases, with 9 bases separating them. Germline CDR1 reads SGHTA; CDR2 reads FQGNSA. CDR3 sequence: CASSLPNREQYF. CDR3 coding DNA: TGTGCCAGCAGCTTACCAAACCGGGAGCAGTACTTC.

The chain has TRBV30 and TRBJ1-2, with D unclear. The germline V gene encodes CDR1 GTSNPN and CDR2 SVGIG (reference sequence). The V end was cut by 1 base, the J end by 2 bases, with 14 bases between. The CDR3 extends over 15 amino acids. CDR3 sequence: CAWSGPRLGNYGYTF. In nucleotides, the CDR3 is TGTGCCTGGAGTGGTCCCCGGTTAGGAAACTATGGCTACACCTTC.

This clone was counted between two and nine times. The chain has TRBV5-6 and TRBJ2-1, with D possibly matching TRBD2 (6 bases). Trimming took 2 bases from V and 9 from J, leaving 12 bases between them. Germline V gene data show CDR1 as SGHDT and CDR2 as YYEEEE. This CDR3 contains 13 residues. CDR3 region: CASSFGLLGEQFF. The CDR3 DNA sequence: TGTGCCAGCAGCTTCGGACTACTCGGTGAGCAGTTCTTC.

The CDR3 region is CAISRQGGNEKLFF. CDR3 bases: TGTGCCATCAGTCGACAGGGGGGAAATGAAAAACTGTTTTTT. The rearrangement links TRBV10-3 to TRBJ1-4, with TRBD1 identical over 9 bases. V lost 5 bases and J lost 5; bases outside the gene matches: 3. This CDR3 has 14 amino acids. CDR1 is ENHRY and CDR2 is SYGVKD in the germline V gene.

The chain couples TRBV6-1 to TRBJ1-3; D is undetermined. V was trimmed by 4 bases and J by 1 base, leaving 8 bases between them. This CDR3 has 14 amino acids. CDR1 MNHNS and CDR2 SASEGT come from the germline V gene. Written as DNA, the CDR3 is TGTGCCAGCAGTGCACAGAGATCTGGAAACACCATATATTTT. Its translation: CASSAQRSGNTIYF.

V is TRBV5-1 and J is TRBJ2-2; 7 nucleotides line up with TRBD2. J was trimmed by 7 bases and V by 4 bases; bases with no gene match: 10. The CDR3 runs to 15 residues. Germline V gene data show CDR1 as SGHRS and CDR2 as YFSETQ. The CDR3 region has the DNA TGCGCCAGCAGCCGGGAGGCTATCGCTAGCGGGGAGCTGTTTTTT. Translating it yields CASSREAIASGELFF. Together with reference TRBV5-1 and TRBJ2-2, the CDR3 gives the full variable domain: KAGVTQTPRYLIKTRGQQVTLSCSPISGHRSVSWYQQTPGQGLQFLFEYFSETQRNKGNFPGRFSGRQFSNSRSEMNVSTLELGDSALYLCASSREAIASGELFFGEGSRLTVL.

This sequence joins TRBV4-3 and TRBJ2-5, with TRBD2 matching over 10 bases. This CDR3 spans 16 amino acids. J lost 4 bases, V lost 0 bases, and 5 bases had no gene match. Germline CDR1 is LGHNA and CDR2 is YSLEER. Here the CDR3 DNA reads TGCGCCAGCAGCCAAGAGGGTGCTAGCGGGAGAGAGACCCAGTACTTC. Translating gives CASSQEGASGRETQYF.

V is TRBV5-4 and J is TRBJ2-5; D tentatively fits TRBD1 or TRBD2 (5 bases each). The CDR3 is 16 amino acids. V was pared by 4 bases and J by 2 bases, with 18 bases between. From germline, CDR1 is SGHNT and CDR2 YYREEE (reference sequence). The CDR3 DNA sequence: TGTGCCAGCAGCCCGGGACGAACAAGTGGGCAAGAGACCCAGTACTTC. Protein product: CASSPGRTSGQETQYF.

This sequence joins TRBV7-2 and TRBJ1-2, with no clear D. The CDR3 is 13 amino acids. Germline V gene data show CDR1 as SGHTA and CDR2 as FQGNSA. Between the trimmed V and J ends, which lost 0 bases and 4 bases, there was a span of 6 bases. The chain's CDR3 is CASSLAGTYGYTF. CDR3 DNA sequence: TGTGCCAGCAGCTTAGCAGGAACCTATGGCTACACCTTC.

This clone was counted a few times. The chain joins TRBV27 to TRBJ2-1, with D possibly called TRBD1 or TRBD2 (5 bases each). V was pared by 1 base and J by 10 bases, with 11 bases between. There are 13 residues in the CDR3. CDR1 and CDR2 (germline): MNHEY, SMNVEV (reference sequence). The CDR3 DNA reads TGTGCCAGCAGTTTATGGGTAGAGGGGGAGCAGTTCTTC. The encoded protein is CASSLWVEGEQFF.

This clone was found a few times. The same CDR3 arises from other DNA sequences in this sample as well. V gene TRBV7-2 combines with J gene TRBJ2-1; D is unclear. Germline values: CDR1 SGHTA, CDR2 FQGNSA. Trimming cost V 5 bases and J 6 bases, with 5 bases left between them. The CDR3 covers 11 residues. The CDR3 DNA reads TGTGCCAGCAGCCCAAGCAATGAGCAGTTCTTC. Amino acid sequence: CASSPSNEQFF.

This sequence joins TRBV10-1 and TRBJ2-7, with D possibly being TRBD1 (5 bases). CDR3 length: 14 residues. Germline CDR1 WNHNN, CDR2 SYGVQD (reference sequence). Trimming removed 8 bases at V and 2 bases at J, with 16 bases between. For the CDR3, the DNA is TGCGCCAGCGACCCCAGGACACCAACCTACGAGCAGTACTTC. Translating gives CASDPRTPTYEQYF.

This clone was counted many times. Other DNA variants within this sample encode the same CDR3. The chain is built from TRBV30 and TRBJ2-7; D ambiguous. V was clipped by 0 bases and J by 7 bases, with 7 bases between them. Germline-derived CDR1 and CDR2 are GTSNPN and SVGIG (reference sequence). CDR3 length: 11 residues. In DNA form, the CDR3 reads TGTGCCTGGAGTGTAACCCTAGAGCAGTACTTC. The encoded protein is CAWSVTLEQYF. Full variable domain (rest looked up from reference TRBV30 and TRBJ2-7): SQTIHQWPATLVQPVGSPLSLECTVEGTSNPNLYWYRQAAGRGLQLLFYSVGIGQISSEVPQNLSASRPQDRQFILSSKKLLLSDSGFYLCAWSVTLEQYFGPGTRLTVT.

The chain couples TRBV6-1 to TRBJ2-4; TRBD1 is a possible D gene (6 bases). Trimming removed 0 bases at V and 8 bases at J, with 17 bases between. The length of the CDR3 is 16 residues. The germline CDR1 and CDR2 sequences are MNHNS and SASEGT. CDR3 protein: CASSEAHSRPGDIQYF. In nucleotides, the CDR3 is TGTGCCAGCAGTGAAGCGCACAGCAGGCCAGGGGACATTCAGTACTTC.

The genes are TRBV7-3 and TRBJ2-7, with a weak D call TRBD2 (6 bases). Germline V gene data show CDR1 as SGHTA and CDR2 as FQGTGA. This CDR3 region has 15 residues. The V and J ends lost 1 base and 0 bases respectively, with 10 bases between them. The CDR3 spells CASSLKRLGSYEQYF. The CDR3 DNA is TGTGCCAGCAGCTTAAAGCGACTAGGCTCCTACGAGCAGTACTTC.

This chain joins TRBV18 and TRBJ2-7; 11 nucleotides line up with TRBD1. With 6 bases clipped from V and 3 bases from J, the junction kept 10 bases outside the gene matches. The CDR3 contains 16 residues. The V gene's germline CDR1 is KGHSH and CDR2 LQKENI. The CDR3 DNA is TGTGCCAGCTCCCAAGGACAGGGGGCGACAGGCTACGAGCAGTACTTC. Its protein is CASSQGQGATGYEQYF. Based on the CDR3 plus reference TRBV18 and TRBJ2-7, the full variable domain is NAGVMQNPRHLVRRRGQEARLRCSPMKGHSHVYWYRQLPEEGLKFMVYLQKENIIDESGMPKERFSAEFPKEGPSILRIQQVVRGDSAAYFCASSQGQGATGYEQYFGPGTRLTVT.

A few counts support this clone. The chain has TRBV11-2 and TRBJ2-2, with TRBD1 identical over 8 bases. V shed 3 bases and J 3 bases; nucleotides not matched to a gene: 3. There are 15 residues in the CDR3. Looked up from germline, CDR1 is SGHAT and CDR2 is FQNNGV. The CDR3 reads CASSFYRGDTGELFF. The CDR3 DNA follows: TGTGCCAGCAGCTTTTACAGGGGGGACACCGGGGAGCTGTTTTTT. Based on the CDR3 plus reference TRBV11-2 and TRBJ2-2, the full variable domain is EAGVAQSPRYKIIEKRQSVAFWCNPISGHATLYWYQQILGQGPKLLIQFQNNGVVDDSQLPKDRFSAERLKGVDSTLKIQPAKLEDSAVYLCASSFYRGDTGELFFGEGSRLTVL.